The sequence of this T cell receptor beta chain was determined in a study of cytomegalovirus exposure and HLA in healthy donors. Vbeta (60) and Jbeta (13) primers were used in the PCR. TCRdb keeps only in-frame clones here, not all; method: immunoSEQ multiplex PCR. This table has approximately 180,000 clones, 77% appearing once. The V gene end was trimmed by 2 bases and the J gene end by 5 bases; junction bases not matched to a gene: 9. The V gene's germline CDR1 is MGHDK and CDR2 SYGVNS. CDR3 length: 15 residues. This chain links TRBV25-1 with TRBJ2-7, with TRBD2 matching 7 bases. The clonotype originates from a woman aged 60-70 years in good health and CMV-seropositive. Sequences were obtained from PBMCs. CDR3 amino acids: CASSEALGGRNEQYF. For the CDR3, the DNA is TGTGCCAGCAGTGAAGCCCTGGGAGGGAGGAACGAGCAGTACTTC.